This T cell receptor beta chain stems from a study of blood T cell repertoires in COVID-19. Study-wide background: The samples span acute and convalescent COVID-19 from the United States, Italy and Spain. Sample material is recorded as cDNA or gDNA derived from T cells, B-cell-depleted T cells, or PBMCs.

The table lists this clone with a count of one. Assay: immunoSEQ multiplex PCR; the TCRdb copy retains only in-frame clones and omits some. Here the sample spans 200,000 to 250,000 clones, about 87% being singletons. Two negative PCRs, clearance, or symptom resolution were required of recovered Cohort 3 donors. The CDR3 loop spans 14 amino acids. V shed 4 bases and J shed 6 bases, with 14 bases lying between them. Germline values: CDR1 SNHLY, CDR2 FYNNEI. The rearrangement joins TRBV2 to TRBJ2-3; a weak D match, TRBD2 (6 bases). The sample taken for sequencing was PBMCs or T cells enriched from blood (not recorded which). The receptor's source is a woman in her 50s who had recovered from COVID-19. Written as DNA, the CDR3 is TGTGCCAGCAGTGGGGACTCAGCGGTCGATACGCAGTATTTT. Protein: CASSGDSAVDTQYF.